This TCR beta chain was documented in a study of CD8 T cells in Susac syndrome. RNA was extracted with the RNeasy kit, and a quantity of about 0.5 to 1 ug was reverse transcribed using random hexamers. MiXCR was run by TCRdb on the immunoSEQ multiplex PCR reads, yielding one entry per CDR3 protein. The data hold around 180,000 distinct CDR3 sequences, with approximately 94% observed a single time. On this clonotype itself: Its specificity is unknown.

The CDR3 consists of 17 residues. The ends were cut back, 2 bases at V and 3 bases at J, with 19 bases in the middle. Study outcomes and limitations: By the study's own acknowledgment, its TCR sequencing and HLA analysis included relatively few individuals.

The sample consisted of CD4+ T cells from PBMCs. The receptor was derived from a human donor with multiple sclerosis. V gene TRBV12-3 or TRBV12-4 combines with J gene TRBJ1-1; D possibly corresponds to TRBD1 (5 bases). CDR3 nucleotides: TGTGCCAGCAGTTTAACTCATTGGTCAGGGAAGGACACTGAAGCTTTCTTT. This gives the protein CASSLTHWSGKDTEAFF.